A single sample is the source of the 29 T cell receptor beta chains below, sequenced in a study of Ad26.COV2.S vaccination and SARS-CoV-2 variants. Produced via immunoSEQ multiplex PCR; TCRdb's table is partial and in-frame only. The data contain around 320,000 clones, 85% to 90% of them singletons. Treatment in this sample: over 15 received Ad26.COV2.S at low or high dose, single or two shots; 5 received placebo; per-sample allocation not given. Day 63 after the first injection of vaccine or placebo was the sampling time. Sequences were derived from peripheral blood, sampled in a trial of Ad26.COV2.S vaccine versus placebo. These receptors all come from a person between 18 and 59 years old who received the Ad26.COV2.S COVID-19 vaccine or a placebo.

This chain uses TRBV9 with TRBJ1-4; TRBD1 agrees at 10 bases. The V gene's germline CDR1 is SGDLS and CDR2 YYNGEE. The CDR3 has 14 residues. With 3 bases clipped from V and 7 bases from J, the junction kept 3 bases outside the gene matches. As DNA, the CDR3 is TGTGCCAGCAGCGCGGGGGACAGGGGTGAAAAACTGTTTTTT. It codes for CASSAGDRGEKLFF.

The J gene is TRBJ1-6, the V gene TRBV6-5; no clear D gene. This CDR3 has 15 residues. The V and J ends lost 6 bases and 7 bases respectively, with 16 bases between them. CDR1 MNHEY and CDR2 SVGAGI come from the germline V gene. In DNA form, the CDR3 reads TGTGCCAGCAGATCCCTCCCCTCAGCAAATTCACCCCTCCACTTT. Translated, it gives CASRSLPSANSPLHF.

This clone was recorded once. The chain uses TRBV25-1 and TRBJ1-1; 7 nucleotides agree with TRBD1. This CDR3 comprises 13 residues. With 0 bases clipped from V and 10 bases from J, the junction kept 5 bases outside the gene matches. From germline, CDR1 is MGHDK and CDR2 SYGVNS. In DNA form, the CDR3 reads TGTGCCAGCAGTGAATATAAAAGGGGGCGAGCTTTCTTT. Translated, it gives CASSEYKRGRAFF.

The chain couples TRBV7-2 to TRBJ1-1, with a possible D match to TRBD1 (6 bases). This CDR3 is built from 16 residues. V shed 2 bases and J shed 2 bases, with 15 bases lying between them. Germline-derived CDR1 and CDR2 are SGHTA and FQGNSA. CDR3 region: CASSLQGRVGNTEAFF. Written as DNA, the CDR3 is TGTGCCAGCAGCTTACAGGGGCGAGTGGGTAACACTGAAGCTTTCTTT.

This clone was recorded a few times. The CDR3 nucleotides are TGTGCCAGCAGCGCGGACAAGAATCAGCCCCAGCATTTT. Its protein is CASSADKNQPQHF. The chain employs TRBV7-8 and TRBJ1-5; D perhaps matches TRBD1 (5 bases). V lost 5 bases to trimming and J lost 4 bases, with 9 bases between them. Germline V lookup: CDR1 SGHVS, CDR2 FQNEAQ. CDR3 size: 13 residues.

The gene calls are TRBV5-1 and TRBJ2-3, with 8 bases identical to TRBD2. CDR3 size: 15 residues. V was clipped by 0 bases and J by 3 bases; unmatched bases: 3. Germline CDR1 is SGHRS and CDR2 is YFSETQ. CDR3 sequence: CASSLGTGGTDTQYF. The CDR3 DNA sequence: TGCGCCAGCAGCTTGGGAACGGGGGGGACAGATACGCAGTATTTT.

The chain joins TRBV29-1 to TRBJ1-2; 9 nucleotides line up with TRBD1. V shed 6 bases and J 9 bases; nucleotides not matched to a gene: 14. The CDR3 runs to 14 residues. Germline loops: CDR1 SQVTM, CDR2 ANQGSEA. CDR3 protein: CSVGTGLNLLSYTF. The CDR3 region has the DNA TGCAGCGTGGGGACAGGGCTAAACCTTTTGAGCTACACCTTC.

The rearrangement links TRBV7-2 to TRBJ1-3; D uncertain. The germline V and J ends were trimmed by 1 base and 2 bases, with 15 bases remaining between them. The CDR3 spans 17 residues. CDR1 SGHTA and CDR2 FQGNSA come from the germline V gene. CDR3 DNA sequence: TGTGCCAGCAGCTTAGTCCCTTCCCGGTACCCTGGAAACACCATATATTTT. It specifies CASSLVPSRYPGNTIYF.

The chain uses TRBV27 and TRBJ1-2; no clear D gene. The V end was cut by 4 bases, the J end by 5 bases, with 11 bases between. The CDR3 extends over 13 amino acids. Germline V lookup: CDR1 MNHEY, CDR2 SMNVEV (reference sequence). Written as DNA, the CDR3 is TGTGCCAGCAGTTCACAGCGTCGGTATGGCTACACCTTC. Its protein product is CASSSQRRYGYTF.

The V call is TRBV6-5, the J call TRBJ1-1; 7 nucleotides match TRBD1. With V trimmed by 2 bases and J by 5 bases, 8 bases remained unmatched. This CDR3 is 15 amino acids long. CDR1 is MNHEY and CDR2 is SVGAGI in the germline V gene. CDR3 amino acids: CASSYHNAGQTEAFF. CDR3 DNA: TGTGCCAGCAGTTACCACAACGCGGGACAGACTGAAGCTTTCTTT.

V usage is TRBV29-1 and J usage is TRBJ1-2; no definite D call. Germline V CDR1 and CDR2: SQVTM, ANQGSEA. V was cut by 4 bases and J by 4 bases, with 13 bases left in between. This CDR3 is built from 13 residues. This CDR3 is CSVGEQRTYGYTF. The CDR3 nucleotides are TGCAGCGTTGGAGAGCAGCGCACCTATGGCTACACCTTC.

The chain employs TRBV15 and TRBJ1-6; 8 nucleotides line up with TRBD1. The J segment lost 8 bases and the V segment lost 9 bases, leaving 9 bases of the junction unmatched. Germline loops: CDR1 LNHNV, CDR2 YYDKDF (reference sequence). The CDR3 is 14 amino acids. DNA for the CDR3: TGTGCCACACTCGTCGAGGACAGGGATTCACCCCTCCACTTT. Amino acids: CATLVEDRDSPLHF.

V usage is TRBV30 and J usage is TRBJ1-3, with a weak D call TRBD1 (5 bases). This CDR3 comprises 18 residues. Trimming cost V 0 bases and J 2 bases, with 20 bases left between them. Per germline, CDR1 GTSNPN and CDR2 SVGIG (reference sequence). DNA for the CDR3: TGTGCCTGGAGTGTAAACCTGCGGAGGGGACCGACTGGAAACACCATATATTTT. This encodes CAWSVNLRRGPTGNTIYF.

There are a few counts of this clone. V is TRBV20-1 and J is TRBJ2-5; D is undetermined. This CDR3 is 11 amino acids long. Germline CDR1 and CDR2: DFQATT and SNEGSKA (reference sequence). V dropped 5 bases and J dropped 5 bases, with 9 bases sitting between them. CDR3 sequence reads: CSAPPSETQYF. For the CDR3, the DNA is TGCAGTGCTCCACCCTCCGAGACCCAGTACTTC.

The chain combines TRBV30 with TRBJ1-5; TRBD1 matches 12 bases. V lost 1 base and J lost 10; bases outside the gene matches: 11. The CDR3 spans 16 residues. Germline values: CDR1 GTSNPN, CDR2 SVGIG (reference sequence). CDR3 sequence: CAWSALPGQGAYPQHF. For the CDR3, the DNA is TGTGCCTGGAGTGCGCTTCCGGGACAGGGGGCTTATCCCCAGCATTTT.

This CDR3 is CASSLGGQGNSPLHF. DNA for the CDR3: TGTGCCAGCAGCTTGGGAGGACAGGGGAATTCACCCCTCCACTTT. The V gene is TRBV11-2, the J gene TRBJ1-6; 9 nucleotides match TRBD1. This CDR3 has 15 amino acids. Germline V gene lookup returns CDR1 SGHAT and CDR2 FQNNGV. V shed 3 bases, J shed 7 bases, and the junction held 4 bases outside the gene matches.

DNA for the CDR3: TGTGCCAGCAGTTACTCGGGGGCGGACACTGAAGCTTTCTTT. The encoded protein is CASSYSGADTEAFF. The chain has TRBV6-5 and TRBJ1-1, with D perhaps matching TRBD1 (6 bases). The germline V and J ends were trimmed by 0 bases and 3 bases, with 8 bases remaining between them. This CDR3 comprises 14 residues. CDR1 and CDR2 from the germline V gene are MNHEY and SVGAGI.

This chain joins TRBV15 and TRBJ1-3; the D gene is possibly TRBD1 (6 bases). The CDR3 loop spans 19 amino acids. V gave up 0 bases and J gave up 8 bases, with 26 bases separating them. CDR1 and CDR2 from the germline V gene are LNHNV and YYDKDF (reference sequence). This CDR3 reads CATSREGGRRVGTGHTIYF. CDR3 DNA: TGTGCCACCAGCAGAGAAGGGGGGCGCAGAGTCGGGACCGGACACACCATATATTTT.

This clone was recorded once. The chain combines TRBV15 with TRBJ1-5; D is unresolved. Germline CDR1 LNHNV, CDR2 YYDKDF (reference sequence). The CDR3 covers 14 residues. With 0 bases removed from V and 2 bases from J, the gap between germline ends came to 5 bases. CDR3 protein: CATSREYGNQPQHF. The CDR3 DNA reads TGTGCCACCAGCAGAGAATATGGCAATCAGCCCCAGCATTTT.

The J gene is TRBJ1-1, the V gene TRBV5-1; tentative D call: TRBD1 (6 bases). Germline values: CDR1 SGHRS, CDR2 YFSETQ. The CDR3 is 14 amino acids. V was shortened by 6 bases and J by 1 base, with 13 bases between the two germline ends. The CDR3 region is CASTPGAPNTEAFF. In nucleotides, the CDR3 is TGCGCCAGCACTCCAGGGGCCCCGAACACTGAAGCTTTCTTT.

Concerning this clone itself: Other DNA sequences from this sample encode an identical CDR3 as well. This sequence joins TRBV27 and TRBJ1-1; D call uncertain. The CDR3 length is 12 residues. Germline values: CDR1 MNHEY, CDR2 SMNVEV (reference sequence). V was pared by 3 bases and J by 4 bases, with 6 bases between. In DNA form, the CDR3 reads TGTGCCAGCAGTTTTTTGGGCACTGAAGCTTTCTTT. Its translation is CASSFLGTEAFF.

This CDR3 reads CASSYSLAGGDNEQFF. Here the CDR3 DNA reads TGTGCCAGCAGTTACTCCCTAGCGGGGGGGGACAATGAGCAGTTCTTC. The chain links TRBV6-5 to TRBJ2-1; 12 bases line up with TRBD2. Germline V gene sequence: CDR1 MNHEY, CDR2 SVGAGI. The CDR3 runs to 16 residues. The J segment lost 5 bases and the V segment lost 0 bases, leaving 2 bases of the junction unmatched.

The CDR3 coding sequence is TGTGCCAGCTCTCCGGACAGCCGCACTGAAGCTTTCTTT. Translated, it gives CASSPDSRTEAFF. The rearrangement links TRBV18 to TRBJ1-1; the D gene is possibly TRBD1 (6 bases). The length of the CDR3 is 13 residues. V lost 6 bases and J 4 bases, leaving 12 bases between the germline ends. The germline CDR1 and CDR2 sequences are KGHSH and LQKENI.

The chain recombines TRBV27 with TRBJ2-3; 9 bases line up with TRBD2. This CDR3 has 14 residues. Germline V CDR1 and CDR2: MNHEY, SMNVEV (reference sequence). Trimming took 7 bases from V and 7 from J; bases not matched to a gene: 9. The CDR3 DNA follows: TGTGCCAGCATAAGGCGGGGGGGCACGAATACGCAGTATTTT. It specifies CASIRRGGTNTQYF.

The V call is TRBV9, the J call TRBJ1-1, with D possibly matching TRBD1 (6 bases). The V gene's germline CDR1 is SGDLS and CDR2 YYNGEE. The CDR3 is made up of 15 amino acids. V gave up 0 bases and J gave up 1 base, with 10 bases separating them. CDR3 loop: CASSVGQGPNTEAFF. CDR3 DNA: TGTGCCAGCAGCGTAGGTCAGGGGCCGAACACTGAAGCTTTCTTT.

V gene TRBV5-4 combines with J gene TRBJ2-7; D remains unclear. Trimming shortened V by 2 bases and J by 4 bases, and 13 bases separated the two germline ends. This CDR3 has 14 amino acids. Germline V gives CDR1 SGHNT, CDR2 YYREEE (reference sequence). Written as DNA, the CDR3 is TGTGCCAGCAGCTTAGACACAGCCAGTTACGAGCAGTACTTC. Encoded protein: CASSLDTASYEQYF.

The CDR3 is CASRHTPSWSEAFF. For the CDR3, the DNA is TGTGCCAGCAGGCACACGCCTTCGTGGTCTGAAGCTTTCTTT. The chain recombines TRBV6-5 with TRBJ1-1; D is uncertain. The CDR3 sequence is 14 residues long. Trimming pared 6 bases from V and 6 bases from J, leaving 17 bases between. From germline, CDR1 is MNHEY and CDR2 SVGAGI.

This clone was seen a single time. The chain employs TRBV4-2 and TRBJ2-1; tentative D call: TRBD2 (5 bases). CDR1 is LGHNA and CDR2 is YNFKEQ in the germline V gene. This CDR3 is 13 amino acids long. Deletions cut 7 bases from V and 5 bases from J, with 12 bases between. This CDR3 is CASTGDHNNEQFF. For the CDR3, the DNA is TGTGCCAGCACCGGGGATCACAACAATGAGCAGTTCTTC.

This clone was seen more than once but under ten times. The rearrangement links TRBV5-8 to TRBJ2-7, with D perhaps TRBD2 (6 bases). The length of the CDR3 is 16 residues. Germline V gives CDR1 SGHTS, CDR2 YDEGEE. V lost 6 bases and J lost 3, with 22 bases in between. This CDR3 is CASTCGMGGGFYEQYF. The CDR3 DNA is TGTGCCAGCACTTGCGGGATGGGGGGAGGATTCTACGAGCAGTACTTC.